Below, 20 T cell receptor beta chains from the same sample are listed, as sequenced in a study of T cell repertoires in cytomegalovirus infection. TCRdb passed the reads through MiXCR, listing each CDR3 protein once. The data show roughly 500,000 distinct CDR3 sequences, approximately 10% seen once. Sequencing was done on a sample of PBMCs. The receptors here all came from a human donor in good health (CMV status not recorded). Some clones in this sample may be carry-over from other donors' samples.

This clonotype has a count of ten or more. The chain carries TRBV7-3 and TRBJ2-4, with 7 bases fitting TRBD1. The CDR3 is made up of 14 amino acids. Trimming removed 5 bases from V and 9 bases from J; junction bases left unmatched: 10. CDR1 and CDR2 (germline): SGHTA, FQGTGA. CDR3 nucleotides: TGTGCCAGCAGCCCAACAGGGGTTGATAGCATTCAGTACTTC. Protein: CASSPTGVDSIQYF.

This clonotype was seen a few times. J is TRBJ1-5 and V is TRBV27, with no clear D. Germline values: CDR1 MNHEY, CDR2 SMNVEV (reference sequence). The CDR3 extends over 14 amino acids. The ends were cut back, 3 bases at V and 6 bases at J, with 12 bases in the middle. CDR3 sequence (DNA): TGTGCCAGCAGTTTGGGTTGGGGTACTCAGCCCCAGCATTTT. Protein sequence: CASSLGWGTQPQHF.

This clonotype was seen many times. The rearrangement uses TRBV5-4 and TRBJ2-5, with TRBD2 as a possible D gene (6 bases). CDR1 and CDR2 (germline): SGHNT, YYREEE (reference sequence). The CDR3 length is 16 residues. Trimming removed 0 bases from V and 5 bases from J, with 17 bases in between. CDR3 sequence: CASSLAGERVGETQYF. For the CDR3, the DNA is TGTGCCAGCAGCTTGGCCGGGGAGCGGGTCGGTGAGACCCAGTACTTC.

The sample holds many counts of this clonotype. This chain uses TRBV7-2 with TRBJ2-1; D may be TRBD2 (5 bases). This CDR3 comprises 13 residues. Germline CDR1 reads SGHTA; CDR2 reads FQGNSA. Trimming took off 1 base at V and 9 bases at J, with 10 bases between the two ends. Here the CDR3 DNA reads TGTGCCAGCAGCTTAGATCCTGAGGGTGAGCAGTTCTTC. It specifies CASSLDPEGEQFF.

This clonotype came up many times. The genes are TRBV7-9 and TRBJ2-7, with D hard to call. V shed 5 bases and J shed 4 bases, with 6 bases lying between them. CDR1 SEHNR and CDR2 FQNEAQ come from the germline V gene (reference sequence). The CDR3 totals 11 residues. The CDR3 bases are TGTGCCAGCAGCGGACGTTACGAGCAGTACTTC. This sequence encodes CASSGRYEQYF.

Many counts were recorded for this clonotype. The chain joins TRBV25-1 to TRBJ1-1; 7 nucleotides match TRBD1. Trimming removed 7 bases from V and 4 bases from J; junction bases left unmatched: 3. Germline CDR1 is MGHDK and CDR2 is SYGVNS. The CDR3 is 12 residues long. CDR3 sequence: CASKQGRTEAFF. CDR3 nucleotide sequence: TGTGCCAGCAAACAGGGGCGCACTGAAGCTTTCTTT.

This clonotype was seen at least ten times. CDR3: CASGLVGQGLFF. The CDR3 DNA reads TGTGCTAGTGGTTTGGTTGGACAGGGACTGTTTTTT. The chain uses TRBV12-5 and TRBJ1-4; 8 positions agree with TRBD1. From germline, CDR1 is LGHNT and CDR2 FRNRAP. The CDR3 runs 12 residues. The trim removed 0 bases at V and 13 bases at J, leaving 1 base unmatched.

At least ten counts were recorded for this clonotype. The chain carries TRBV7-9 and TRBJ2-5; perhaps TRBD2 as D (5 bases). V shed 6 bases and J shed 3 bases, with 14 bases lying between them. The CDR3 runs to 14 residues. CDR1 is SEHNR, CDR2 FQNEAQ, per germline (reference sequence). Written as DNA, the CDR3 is TGTGCCAGCAGGCTCTTGTTGGGAGAAGAGACCCAGTACTTC. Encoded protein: CASRLLLGEETQYF.

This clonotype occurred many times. The CDR3 sequence is CASSPMIGFTDTQYF. In DNA, the CDR3 is TGTGCCAGCAGTCCTATGATCGGCTTCACAGATACGCAGTATTTT. The chain has TRBV7-8 and TRBJ2-3; the D is unclear. The CDR3 consists of 15 residues. V was trimmed by 6 bases and J by 2 bases, leaving 15 bases between them. Germline CDR1 is SGHVS and CDR2 is FQNEAQ.

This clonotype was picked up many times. CDR3 loop: CASSFLRKVGTTPTYEQYF. The CDR3, as DNA: TGTGCCAGCAGCTTCCTACGGAAGGTCGGGACGACTCCGACCTACGAGCAGTACTTC. The chain links TRBV11-2 to TRBJ2-7, with D perhaps TRBD1 or TRBD2 (5 bases each). CDR1 is SGHAT and CDR2 is FQNNGV in the germline V gene. Trimming pared 3 bases from V and 2 bases from J, leaving 26 bases between. CDR3 size: 19 residues.

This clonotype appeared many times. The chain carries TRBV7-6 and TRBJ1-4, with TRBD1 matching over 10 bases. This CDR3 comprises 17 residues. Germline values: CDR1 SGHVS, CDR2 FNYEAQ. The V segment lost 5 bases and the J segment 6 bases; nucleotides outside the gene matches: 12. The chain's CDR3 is CASSPGQGKKLDEKLFF. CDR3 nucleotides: TGTGCCAGCAGCCCGGGACAGGGGAAAAAGCTTGATGAAAAACTGTTTTTT.

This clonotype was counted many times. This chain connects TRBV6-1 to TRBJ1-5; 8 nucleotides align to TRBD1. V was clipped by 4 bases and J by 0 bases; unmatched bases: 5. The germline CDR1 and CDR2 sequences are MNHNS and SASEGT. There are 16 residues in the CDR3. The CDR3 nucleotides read TGTGCCAGCAGTGCTGGACAGGGCCTTAGCAATCAGCCCCAGCATTTT. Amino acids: CASSAGQGLSNQPQHF.

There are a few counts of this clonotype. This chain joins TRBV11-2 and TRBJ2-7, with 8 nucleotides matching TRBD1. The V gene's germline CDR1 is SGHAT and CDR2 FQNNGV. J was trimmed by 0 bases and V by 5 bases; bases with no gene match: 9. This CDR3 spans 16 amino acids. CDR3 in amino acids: CASSRIRTGSSYEQYF. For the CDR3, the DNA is TGTGCCAGCAGCCGAATTAGGACAGGGAGCTCCTACGAGCAGTACTTC. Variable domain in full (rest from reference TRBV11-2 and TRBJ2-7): EAGVAQSPRYKIIEKRQSVAFWCNPISGHATLYWYQQILGQGPKLLIQFQNNGVVDDSQLPKDRFSAERLKGVDSTLKIQPAKLEDSAVYLCASSRIRTGSSYEQYFGPGTRLTVT.

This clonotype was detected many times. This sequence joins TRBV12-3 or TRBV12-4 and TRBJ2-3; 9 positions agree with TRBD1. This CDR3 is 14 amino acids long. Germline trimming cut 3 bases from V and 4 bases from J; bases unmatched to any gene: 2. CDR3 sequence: CASSFGTGPDTQYF. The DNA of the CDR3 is TGTGCCAGCAGTTTTGGGACAGGGCCAGATACGCAGTATTTT.

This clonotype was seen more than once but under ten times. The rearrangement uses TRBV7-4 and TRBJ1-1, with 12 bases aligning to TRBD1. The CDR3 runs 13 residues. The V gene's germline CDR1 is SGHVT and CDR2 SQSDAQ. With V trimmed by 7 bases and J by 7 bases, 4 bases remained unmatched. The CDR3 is CASTGTGGGEAFF. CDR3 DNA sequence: TGTGCCAGCACCGGGACAGGGGGCGGTGAAGCTTTCTTT.

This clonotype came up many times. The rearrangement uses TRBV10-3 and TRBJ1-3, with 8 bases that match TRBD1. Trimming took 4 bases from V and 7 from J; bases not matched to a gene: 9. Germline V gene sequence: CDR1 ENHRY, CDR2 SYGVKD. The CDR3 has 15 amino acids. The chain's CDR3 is CAISGAGGRWNTIYF. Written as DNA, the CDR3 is TGTGCCATCAGTGGGGCAGGGGGCAGGTGGAACACCATATATTTT.

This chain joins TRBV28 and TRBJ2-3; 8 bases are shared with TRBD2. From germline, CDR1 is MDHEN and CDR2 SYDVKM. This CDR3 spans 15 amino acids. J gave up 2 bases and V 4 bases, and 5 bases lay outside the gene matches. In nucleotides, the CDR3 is TGTGCCAGCAGTTCCTCTAGCGGGTTCACAGATACGCAGTATTTT. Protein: CASSSSSGFTDTQYF. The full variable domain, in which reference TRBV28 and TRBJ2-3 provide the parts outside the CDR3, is DVKVTQSSRYLVKRTGEKVFLECVQDMDHENMFWYRQDPGLGLRLIYFSYDVKMKEKGDIPEGYSVSREKKERFSLILESASTNQTSMYLCASSSSSGFTDTQYFGPGTRLTVL.

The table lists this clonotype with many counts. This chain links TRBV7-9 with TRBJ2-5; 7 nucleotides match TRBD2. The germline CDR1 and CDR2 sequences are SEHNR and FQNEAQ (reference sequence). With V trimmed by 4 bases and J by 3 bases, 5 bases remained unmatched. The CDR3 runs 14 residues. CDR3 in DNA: TGTGCCAGCAGCTCCCTAGCGGACAAAGAGACCCAGTACTTC. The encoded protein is CASSSLADKETQYF.

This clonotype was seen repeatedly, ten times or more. CDR3 DNA sequence: TGTGCCAGCAGCTCCAGGCCGGCAGACCCTTCCGGCTACACCTTC. As protein: CASSSRPADPSGYTF. The chain combines TRBV5-4 with TRBJ1-2; D is ambiguous. There are 15 residues in the CDR3. The V gene's germline CDR1 is SGHNT and CDR2 YYREEE (reference sequence). Trimming removed 3 bases from V and 8 bases from J, with 20 bases in between.

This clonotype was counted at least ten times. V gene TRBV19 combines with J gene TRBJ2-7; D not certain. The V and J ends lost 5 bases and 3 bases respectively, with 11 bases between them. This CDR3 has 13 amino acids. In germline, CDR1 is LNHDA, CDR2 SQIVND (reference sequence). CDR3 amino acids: CASSAATIYEQYF. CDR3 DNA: TGTGCCAGTAGTGCAGCAACCATCTACGAGCAGTACTTC.